The source of this T cell receptor (beta chain) is a study of blood T cell repertoires in COVID-19. About the study: Acute-phase and convalescent COVID-19 samples originated in the United States, Italy and Spain.

Per the authors' pipeline: Estimation of nucleated cell counts relied on the amplification of reference gene primers. The table came from immunoSEQ multiplex PCR; TCRdb's copy has only in-frame clones and leaves some out. Clone size and the V and J calls come from that table; the DNA yielded D and trimming. The data show about 96,000 clones, about 88% seen once. This TCR was recovered from a woman in her sixties with acute or convalescent COVID-19. Sequencing was done on a sample of peripheral blood.

The CDR3: CASSPGTSGVGTDTQYF. CDR3 DNA sequence: TGTGCCAGCTCGCCCGGGACTAGCGGGGTTGGCACAGATACGCAGTATTTT. The chain employs TRBV18 and TRBJ2-3; TRBD2 matches at 13 bases. CDR1 is KGHSH and CDR2 is LQKENI in the germline V gene. Losses at the gene ends were 6 bases for V and 1 base for J; bases not matched to a gene: 7. This CDR3 region has 17 residues.